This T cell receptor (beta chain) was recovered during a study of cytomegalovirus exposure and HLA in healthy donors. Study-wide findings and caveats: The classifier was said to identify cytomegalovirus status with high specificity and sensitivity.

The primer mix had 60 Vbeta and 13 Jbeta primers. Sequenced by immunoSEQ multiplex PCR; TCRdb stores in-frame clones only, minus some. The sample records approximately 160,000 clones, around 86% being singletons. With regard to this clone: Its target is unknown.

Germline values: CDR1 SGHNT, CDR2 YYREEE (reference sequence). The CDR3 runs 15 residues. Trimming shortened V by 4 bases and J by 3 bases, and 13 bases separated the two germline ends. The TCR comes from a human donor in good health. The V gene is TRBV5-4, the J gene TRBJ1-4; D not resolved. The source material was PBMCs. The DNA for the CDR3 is TGTGCCAGCAGCACCCGGGTCTCCTCTAATGAAAAACTGTTTTTT. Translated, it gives CASSTRVSSNEKLFF.